Each of the 3 T cell receptor beta chains below was sequenced from the same sample in a study of blood T cell repertoires in COVID-19. Here immunoSEQ multiplex PCR was the method, and the copy in TCRdb shows in-frame clones only, minus some. The profile shows roughly 230,000 clones, roughly 91% of them singletons. The sequenced material came from peripheral blood. These receptor sequences come from a man younger than 40 with COVID-19, enrolled during active disease.

The chain combines TRBV15 with TRBJ2-1, with a tentative D call TRBD2 (6 bases). V was trimmed by 2 bases and J by 2 bases, leaving 16 bases between them. Germline CDR1 LNHNV, CDR2 YYDKDF (reference sequence). This CDR3 comprises 17 residues. The CDR3 is CATSRYDSGTPYNEQFF. CDR3 nucleotides: TGTGCCACCAGCAGATACGATAGCGGAACACCCTACAATGAGCAGTTCTTC.

The V call is TRBV10-3, the J call TRBJ2-7, with 9 nucleotides matching TRBD2. The CDR3 totals 16 residues. The junction had 12 bases not matched to a gene; V was cut back by 6 bases and J by 3 bases. CDR1 is ENHRY, CDR2 SYGVKD, per germline. The CDR3 DNA sequence: TGTGCCATCAGCCGCGAGGGCGGGGGGGACTTCTACGAGCAGTACTTC. Translated: CAISREGGGDFYEQYF.

J is TRBJ1-1 and V is TRBV27; D is perhaps TRBD1 (6 bases). The V gene lost 4 bases and the J gene lost 5 bases, with 11 bases spanning the gap. CDR1 and CDR2 (germline): MNHEY, SMNVEV (reference sequence). The CDR3 covers 13 residues. The CDR3 sequence: CASSYRVGTEAFF. The CDR3 DNA is TGTGCCAGCAGTTACAGGGTTGGAACTGAAGCTTTCTTT.